The T cell receptor (beta chain) under discussion was sequenced for a study of beta chain features in type 1 diabetes. Looking at the study overall: Age, gender, cell numbers and subset yield matched between patients and controls. All samples together contributed 100 million to 120 million sorted cells for examination.

V lost 7 bases to trimming and J lost 8 bases; unmatched junction nucleotides: 12. There are 14 residues in the CDR3. Germline CDR1 and CDR2: SGHDT and YYEEEE. The whole isolated RNA underwent reverse transcription, so sequencing captured expressed TCRB transcripts. Naive, central memory and regulatory T cell samples produced a mean of about 4 million reads. Assay used: immunoSEQ multiplex PCR; TCRdb lists only in-frame clones, some missing. The sample records hundreds of thousands of clones, about 15% being singletons. This clone was found a few times. Purity exceeded 98% in all sorted populations. The TCR sequence derives from a man aged 25 to 40 in good health. This rearrangement joins TRBV5-6 to TRBJ2-3; TRBD2 matches at 8 bases. Sequenced input: central memory CD4+ T cells from blood. This CDR3 is CASSLPGGPGTQYF. CDR3 DNA: TGTGCCAGCTCTCTCCCGGGGGGGCCAGGTACGCAGTATTTT. The variable domain in full, completed from reference TRBV5-6 and TRBJ2-3, reads DAGVTQSPTHLIKTRGQQVTLRCSPKSGHDTVSWYQQALGQGPQFIFQYYEEEERQRGNFPDRFSGHQFPNYSSELNVNALLLGDSALYLCASSLPGGPGTQYFGPGTRLTVL.